This TCR beta chain came from a study of blood T cell repertoires in COVID-19. Study in general: Researchers got acute and convalescent COVID-19 samples from the United States, Italy and Spain. T cells, B-cell-depleted T cells, or PBMCs provided the cDNA or gDNA that served as material.

Per the original data handling: Amplifying reference gene primers gave estimates of nucleated cell counts. Measured with immunoSEQ multiplex PCR; TCRdb has only the in-frame clones, and not every one. The DNA gave D and trimming, while V, J and clone size come from that table. Counted here are roughly 200,000 clones, about 83% occurring once; the ten biggest clones make up around 0.88%. The sample was peripheral blood. The sequence was collected from a woman aged 18 to 35 who had recovered from COVID-19.

The CDR3 loop reads CASSLGPWNEQYF. DNA for the CDR3: TGTGCCAGCAGCCTGGGGCCGTGGAACGAGCAGTACTTC. The chain recombines TRBV7-3 with TRBJ2-7; maybe TRBD1 (5 bases). Germline V gene data show CDR1 as SGHTA and CDR2 as FQGTGA. The V gene lost 5 bases and the J gene lost 5 bases, with 13 bases spanning the gap. This CDR3 contains 13 residues.